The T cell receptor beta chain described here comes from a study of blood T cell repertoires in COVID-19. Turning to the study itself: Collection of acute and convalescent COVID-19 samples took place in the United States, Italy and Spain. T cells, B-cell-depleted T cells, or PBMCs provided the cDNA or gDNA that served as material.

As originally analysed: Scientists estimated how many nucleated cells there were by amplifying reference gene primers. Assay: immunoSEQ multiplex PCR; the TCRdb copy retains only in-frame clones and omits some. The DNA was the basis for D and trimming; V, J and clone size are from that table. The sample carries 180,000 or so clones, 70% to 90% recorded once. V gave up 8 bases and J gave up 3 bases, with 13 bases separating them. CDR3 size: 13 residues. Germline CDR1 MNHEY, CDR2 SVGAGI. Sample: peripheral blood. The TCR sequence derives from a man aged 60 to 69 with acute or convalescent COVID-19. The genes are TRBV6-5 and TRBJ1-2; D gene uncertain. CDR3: CASWAGIDYGYTF. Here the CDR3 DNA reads TGTGCCAGCTGGGCGGGGATTGACTATGGCTACACCTTC.